What follows is one TCR beta chain and its context. Its antigen is unknown. It was healthy bone marrow donors who served as donors. Though probably carrying unrecorded immune exposures, donors were nominally healthy at sampling. The data are from a study of cytomegalovirus exposure and HLA in healthy donors. Study-wide context: Within the Caucasian-associated ancestry cluster were around four fifths of the roughly 360 genotyped donors.

Findings of the study overall: The study designated 150 to 200 TCR beta chains cytomegalovirus-associated.

It was with 60 Vbeta and 13 Jbeta primers that the PCR ran. This table comes from immunoSEQ multiplex PCR, and its TCRdb copy is limited to in-frame clones, with some not included. The table shows about 140,000 clones, with about 80% occurring only once. The specimen sequenced was PBMCs. This receptor was identified in a man in his thirties or forties in good health and CMV-seropositive.

In nucleotides, the CDR3 is TGTGCCACCGGCTCCTCAGGGTTCGGGGCGGGGACTGAAGCTTTCTTT. Amino acid sequence: CATGSSGFGAGTEAFF. The chain has TRBV28 and TRBJ1-1; D might be TRBD1 (5 bases). This CDR3 comprises 16 residues. In germline, CDR1 is MDHEN, CDR2 SYDVKM. V lost 10 bases to trimming and J lost 5 bases, with 26 bases between them.